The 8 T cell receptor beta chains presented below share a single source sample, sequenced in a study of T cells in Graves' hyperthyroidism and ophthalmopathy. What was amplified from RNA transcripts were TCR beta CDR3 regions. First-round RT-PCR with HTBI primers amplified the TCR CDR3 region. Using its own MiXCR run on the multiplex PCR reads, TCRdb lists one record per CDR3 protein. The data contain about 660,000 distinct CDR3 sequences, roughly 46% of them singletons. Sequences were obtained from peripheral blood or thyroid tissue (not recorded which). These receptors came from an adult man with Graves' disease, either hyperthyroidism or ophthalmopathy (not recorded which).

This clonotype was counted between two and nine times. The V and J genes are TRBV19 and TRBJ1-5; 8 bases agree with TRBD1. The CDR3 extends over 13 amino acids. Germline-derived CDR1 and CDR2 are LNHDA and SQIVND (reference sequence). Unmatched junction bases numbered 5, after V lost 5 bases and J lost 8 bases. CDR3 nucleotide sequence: TGTGCCAGTAGTGGGGACAGGAGGGAGCCCCAGCATTTT. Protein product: CASSGDRREPQHF.

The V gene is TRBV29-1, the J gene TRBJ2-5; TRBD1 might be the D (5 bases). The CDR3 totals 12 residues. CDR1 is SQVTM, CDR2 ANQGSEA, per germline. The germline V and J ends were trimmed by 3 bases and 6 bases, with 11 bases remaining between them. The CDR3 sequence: CSVDGLGQTQYF. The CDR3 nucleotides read TGCAGCGTTGACGGATTGGGGCAGACCCAGTACTTC.

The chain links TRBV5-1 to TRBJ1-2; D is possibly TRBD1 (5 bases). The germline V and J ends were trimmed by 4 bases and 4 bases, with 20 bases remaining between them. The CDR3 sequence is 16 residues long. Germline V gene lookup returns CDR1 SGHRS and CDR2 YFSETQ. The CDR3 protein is CASSPPTGTRGYGYTF. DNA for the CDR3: TGCGCCAGCAGCCCACCGACCGGGACCCGAGGCTATGGCTACACCTTC.

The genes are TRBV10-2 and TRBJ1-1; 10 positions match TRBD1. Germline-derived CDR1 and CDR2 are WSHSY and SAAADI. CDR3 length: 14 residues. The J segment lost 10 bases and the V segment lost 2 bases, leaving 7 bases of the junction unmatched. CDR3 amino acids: CASSEKTGGVGAFF. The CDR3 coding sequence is TGCGCCAGCAGTGAGAAGACAGGGGGCGTTGGAGCTTTCTTT.

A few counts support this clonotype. DNA of the CDR3: TGTGCCAGCAGCCCCTCGGGACCACCCTTACAAGAGACCCAGTACTTC. This encodes CASSPSGPPLQETQYF. J is TRBJ2-5 and V is TRBV7-2, with D possibly called TRBD1 or TRBD2 (5 bases each). CDR3 length equals 16 residues. In germline, CDR1 is SGHTA, CDR2 FQGNSA. V was trimmed by 5 bases and J by 2 bases, leaving 18 bases between them.

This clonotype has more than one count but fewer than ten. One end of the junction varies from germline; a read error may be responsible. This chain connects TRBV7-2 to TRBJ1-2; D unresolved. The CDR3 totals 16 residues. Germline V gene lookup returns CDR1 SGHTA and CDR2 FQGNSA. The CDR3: CASSQADSGSGYGYTF. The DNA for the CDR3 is TGCGCCAGCAGCCAAGCCGATTCGGGTTCGGGCTATGGCTACACCTTC.

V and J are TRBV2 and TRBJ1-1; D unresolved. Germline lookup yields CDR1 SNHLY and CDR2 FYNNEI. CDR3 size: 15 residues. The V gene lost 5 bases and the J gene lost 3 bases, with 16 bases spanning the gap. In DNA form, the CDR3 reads TGTGCCAGCAGTTCCGCAAATGACGGGTACACTGAAGCTTTCTTT. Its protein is CASSSANDGYTEAFF.

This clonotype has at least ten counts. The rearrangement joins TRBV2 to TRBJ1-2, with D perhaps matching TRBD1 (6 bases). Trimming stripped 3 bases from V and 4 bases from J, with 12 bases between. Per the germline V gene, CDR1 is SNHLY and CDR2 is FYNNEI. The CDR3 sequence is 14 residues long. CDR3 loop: CASSDLGQPYGYTF. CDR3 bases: TGTGCCAGCAGTGATTTAGGACAGCCCTATGGCTACACCTTC.